Listed below are T cell receptor beta chains from one sample, sequenced in a study of vaccination and CD4 T cells after COVID-19. TCRdb independently ran MiXCR on the PCR reads; one entry per CDR3 protein. The table has about 9,300 distinct CDR3 sequences, nearly 35% seen once. These receptors are not linked to any known antigen. Sequenced input: CD4+ T cells from blood, cultured in vitro. The receptors come from a human donor in good health. CDR3s include the opening cysteine and the closing phenylalanine or tryptophan. D genes are given only for firm matches. Clone size is not always given. Where it is, it says once, few, many or a class for expanded clones.

>-|TRBV24-1|TRBJ2-3|few
TGTGCCACCAGTGATCCCAGGACACCACCCGACACGCAGTATTTT
CATSDPRTPPDTQYF
>-|TRBV24-1|TRBJ2-3|few
TGTGCCACCAGTGATTCCCGAGGGGGGGCAGATACGCAGTATTTT
CATSDSRGGADTQYF
>-|TRBV6-1|TRBJ2-1|-
TGTGCCAGCCGAGAGCGGGCGTCCTACAATGAGCAGTTCTTC
CASRERASYNEQFF
>-|TRBV27|TRBJ2-2|-
TGTGCCAGCAGATATCGGGTAGCGGTGAACACCGGGGAGCTGTTTTTT
CASRYRVAVNTGELFF
>-|TRBV6-1|TRBJ1-1|-
TGTGCCAGCGCTGCAACCGGGGAAGGGAACACTGAAGCTTTCTTT
CASAATGEGNTEAFF
>-|TRBV7-9|TRBJ2-7|few
TGTGCCAGCACCTTCGGGAGAGGCTCTATGGGGGACTACGAGCAGTACTTC
CASTFGRGSMGDYEQYF
>TRBD2|TRBV6-1|TRBJ2-2|few
TGTGCCAGCAGTCGGCCCGGGACTAGCGTGCCGGGGGACACCGGGGAGCTGTTTTTT
CASSRPGTSVPGDTGELFF
>TRBD1|TRBV19|TRBJ1-5|-
TGTGCCAGTAGTACCCGGACAGGGGGCGCCTTCCAGCCCCAGCATTTT
CASSTRTGGAFQPQHF
>TRBD1|TRBV10-3|TRBJ1-3|-
TGTGCCATCAGTGGGACCTCGGACAGGGTACTCGGAAACACCATATATTTT
CAISGTSDRVLGNTIYF
>TRBD1|TRBV27|TRBJ1-1|-
TGTGCCAGTCGATCGCCCCACAGGGGGGTTAGTGAAGTTTTCTTT
CASRSPHRGVSEVFF
>-|TRBV28|TRBJ2-3|-
TGTGCCAGCAGCTCCGGAGCGGAAGGCACAGATACGCAGTATTTT
CASSSGAEGTDTQYF
>-|TRBV6-2/TRBV6-3|TRBJ2-5|-
TGTGCCAGCAGCTCGAGAGTCCCCCCGGACCAGTACTTC
CASSSRVPPDQYF
>-|TRBV6-2/TRBV6-3|TRBJ2-1|few
TGTGCCAGCAGTTCCCCCCAGGAGGGGGGCCGTGAGCAGTTCTTC
CASSSPQEGGREQFF
>TRBD2|TRBV28|TRBJ2-1|-
TGTGCCAGCAGACTAGCGGGAGGGCCGGAGGAGTTCTTC
CASRLAGGPEEFF
>TRBD1|TRBV11-2|TRBJ2-2|once
TGTGCCAGCAGCCCAAGACAGGGGGCGTCCGGGGAGCTGTTTTTT
CASSPRQGASGELFF
>TRBD2|TRBV7-3|TRBJ2-7|-
TGTGCCAGCAGCTTAATGGGACTAGCGGACTACTCCTACGAGCAGTACTTC
CASSLMGLADYSYEQYF
>-|TRBV24-1|TRBJ1-2|-
TGTGCCACCAGTGAGGGCAGGTTTAACTATGGCTACACCTTC
CATSEGRFNYGYTF
>-|TRBV6-2/TRBV6-3|TRBJ1-5|once
TGTGCCACCATACAGCTTCCTAGCAATCAGCCCCAGCATTTT
CATIQLPSNQPQHF
>TRBD1|TRBV19|TRBJ1-1|few
TGTGCCAGTAGTAAGGGACAGATGAACACTGAAGCTTTCTTT
CASSKGQMNTEAFF
>-|TRBV20-1|TRBJ1-1|few
TGCAGTGCTAGAGTTTTCAAGGGGCCGAACACTGAAGCTTTCTTT
CSARVFKGPNTEAFF
>TRBD1|TRBV7-9|TRBJ1-1|-
TGTGCCAGCAGTTCCCAGGGGGACACTGAAGCTTTCTTT
CASSSQGDTEAFF
>-|TRBV20-1|TRBJ1-5|medium-sized
TGCAGTGCTCTTAACGTTGGGACATACCTTGAGCCCCAGCATTTT
CSALNVGTYLEPQHF